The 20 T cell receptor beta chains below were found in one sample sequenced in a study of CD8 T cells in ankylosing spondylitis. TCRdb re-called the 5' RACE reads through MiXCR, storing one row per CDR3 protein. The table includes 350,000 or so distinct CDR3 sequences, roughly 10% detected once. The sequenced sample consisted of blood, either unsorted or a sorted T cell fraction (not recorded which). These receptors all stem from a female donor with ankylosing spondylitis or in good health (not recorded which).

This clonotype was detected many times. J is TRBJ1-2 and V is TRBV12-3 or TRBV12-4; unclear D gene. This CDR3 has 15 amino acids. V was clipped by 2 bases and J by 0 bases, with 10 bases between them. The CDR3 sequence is CASSLRPRTNYGYTF. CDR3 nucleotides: TGTGCCAGCAGTTTAAGACCCAGGACTAACTATGGCTACACCTTC.

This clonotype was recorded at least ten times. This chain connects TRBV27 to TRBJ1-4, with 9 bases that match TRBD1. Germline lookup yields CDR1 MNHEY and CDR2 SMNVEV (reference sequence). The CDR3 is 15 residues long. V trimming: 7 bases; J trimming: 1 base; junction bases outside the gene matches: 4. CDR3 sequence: CASKRDRVTNEKLFF. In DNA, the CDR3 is TGTGCCAGCAAAAGGGACAGGGTAACTAATGAAAAACTGTTTTTT.

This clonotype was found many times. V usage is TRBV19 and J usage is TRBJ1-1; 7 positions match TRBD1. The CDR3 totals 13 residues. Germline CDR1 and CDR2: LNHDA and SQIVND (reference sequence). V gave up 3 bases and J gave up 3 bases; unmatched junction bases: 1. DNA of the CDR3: TGTGCCAGTAGTATCGACAGGGACACTGAAGCTTTCTTT. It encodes CASSIDRDTEAFF.

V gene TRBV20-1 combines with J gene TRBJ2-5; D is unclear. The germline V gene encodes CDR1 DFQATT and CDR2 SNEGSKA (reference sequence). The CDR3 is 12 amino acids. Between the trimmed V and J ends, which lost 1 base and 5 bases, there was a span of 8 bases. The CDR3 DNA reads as TGCAGTGCTAGAGGGTACGCTGAGACCCAGTACTTC. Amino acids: CSARGYAETQYF.

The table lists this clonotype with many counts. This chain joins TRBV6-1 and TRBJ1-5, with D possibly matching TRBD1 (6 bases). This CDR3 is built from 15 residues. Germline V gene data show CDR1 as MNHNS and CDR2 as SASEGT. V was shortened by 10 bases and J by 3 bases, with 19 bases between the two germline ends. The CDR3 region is CATSPGALINQPQHF. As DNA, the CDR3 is TGTGCCACCTCCCCGGGGGCTCTAATCAATCAGCCCCAGCATTTT.

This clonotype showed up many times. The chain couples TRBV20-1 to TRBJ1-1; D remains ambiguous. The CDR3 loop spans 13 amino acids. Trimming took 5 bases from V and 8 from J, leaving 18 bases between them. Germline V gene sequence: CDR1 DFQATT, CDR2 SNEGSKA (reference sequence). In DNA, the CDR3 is TGCAGTGCTGGACCATTAAGGGATAGGGAAGCTTTCTTT. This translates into CSAGPLRDREAFF.

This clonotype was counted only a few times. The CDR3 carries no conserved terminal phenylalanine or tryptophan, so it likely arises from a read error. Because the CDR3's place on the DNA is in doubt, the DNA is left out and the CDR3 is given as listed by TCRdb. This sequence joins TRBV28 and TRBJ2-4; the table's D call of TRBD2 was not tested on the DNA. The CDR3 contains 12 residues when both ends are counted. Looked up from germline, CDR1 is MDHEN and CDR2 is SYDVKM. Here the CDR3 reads CASSTSSGRELL.

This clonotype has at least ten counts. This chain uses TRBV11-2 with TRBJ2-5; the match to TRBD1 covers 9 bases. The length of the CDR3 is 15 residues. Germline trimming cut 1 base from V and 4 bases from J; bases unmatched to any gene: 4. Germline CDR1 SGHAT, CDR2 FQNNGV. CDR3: CASSLVTGGGETQYF. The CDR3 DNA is TGTGCCAGCAGCTTAGTCACAGGGGGCGGAGAGACCCAGTACTTC.

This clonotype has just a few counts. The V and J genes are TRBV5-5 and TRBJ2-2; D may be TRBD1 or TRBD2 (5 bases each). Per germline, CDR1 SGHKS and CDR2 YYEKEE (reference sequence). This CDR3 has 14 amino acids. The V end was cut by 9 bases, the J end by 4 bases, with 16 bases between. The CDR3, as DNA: TGTGCCATCCAACGAGGGCAGGGCACCGGGGAGCTGTTTTTT. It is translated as CAIQRGQGTGELFF. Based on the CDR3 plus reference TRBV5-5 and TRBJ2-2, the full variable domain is DAGVTQSPTHLIKTRGQQVTLRCSPISGHKSVSWYQQVLGQGPQFIFQYYEKEERGRGNFPDRFSARQFPNYSSELNVNALLLGDSALYLCAIQRGQGTGELFFGEGSRLTVL.

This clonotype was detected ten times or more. CDR3: CSARKTSGRGSYNEQFF. CDR3 in DNA: TGCAGTGCTAGAAAGACTAGCGGACGAGGCTCCTACAATGAGCAGTTCTTC. The chain has TRBV20-1 and TRBJ2-1; 9 nucleotides agree with TRBD2. Germline V gene data show CDR1 as DFQATT and CDR2 as SNEGSKA (reference sequence). The CDR3 has 17 amino acids. Trimming removed 2 bases from V and 0 bases from J; junction bases left unmatched: 8.

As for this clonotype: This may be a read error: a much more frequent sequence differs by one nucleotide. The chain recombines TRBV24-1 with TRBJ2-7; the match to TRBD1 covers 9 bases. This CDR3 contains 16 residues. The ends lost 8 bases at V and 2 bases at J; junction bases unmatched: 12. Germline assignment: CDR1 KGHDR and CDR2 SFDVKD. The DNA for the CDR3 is TGTGCCACCACGGGGACCGGGACAGGGAGTCCCTACGAGCAGTACTTC. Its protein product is CATTGTGTGSPYEQYF.

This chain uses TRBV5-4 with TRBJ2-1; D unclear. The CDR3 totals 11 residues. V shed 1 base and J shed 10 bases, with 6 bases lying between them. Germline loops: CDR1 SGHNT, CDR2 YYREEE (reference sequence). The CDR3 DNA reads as TGTGCCAGCAGCTTGTGGGGAGAGCAGTTCTTC. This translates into CASSLWGEQFF.

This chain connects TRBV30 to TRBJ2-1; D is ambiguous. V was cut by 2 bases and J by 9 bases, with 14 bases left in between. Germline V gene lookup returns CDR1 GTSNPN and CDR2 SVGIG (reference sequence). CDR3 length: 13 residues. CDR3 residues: CAWSRTGSGEQFF. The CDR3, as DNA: TGTGCCTGGAGTAGGACGGGTTCCGGTGAGCAGTTCTTC.

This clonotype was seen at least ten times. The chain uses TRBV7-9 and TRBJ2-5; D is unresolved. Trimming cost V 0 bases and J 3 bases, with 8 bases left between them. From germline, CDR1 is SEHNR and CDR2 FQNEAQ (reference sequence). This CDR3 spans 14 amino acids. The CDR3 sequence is CASSLAEIKETQYF. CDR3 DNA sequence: TGTGCCAGCAGCTTAGCGGAGATAAAAGAGACCCAGTACTTC.

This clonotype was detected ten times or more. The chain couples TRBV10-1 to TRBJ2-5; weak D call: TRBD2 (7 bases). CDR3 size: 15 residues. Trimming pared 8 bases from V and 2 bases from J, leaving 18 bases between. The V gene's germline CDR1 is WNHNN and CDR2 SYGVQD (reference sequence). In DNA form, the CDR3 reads TGCGCCAGCGCAAAGGGGGGGACACTTCAAGAGACCCAGTACTTC. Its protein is CASAKGGTLQETQYF.

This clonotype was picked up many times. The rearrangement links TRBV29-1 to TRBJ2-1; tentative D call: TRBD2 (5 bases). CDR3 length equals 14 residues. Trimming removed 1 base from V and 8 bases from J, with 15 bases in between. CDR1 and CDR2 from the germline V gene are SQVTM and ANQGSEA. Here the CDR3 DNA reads TGCAGCGTTGAAGGTGAGGCGGGCCTCGATGAGCAGTTCTTC. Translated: CSVEGEAGLDEQFF.

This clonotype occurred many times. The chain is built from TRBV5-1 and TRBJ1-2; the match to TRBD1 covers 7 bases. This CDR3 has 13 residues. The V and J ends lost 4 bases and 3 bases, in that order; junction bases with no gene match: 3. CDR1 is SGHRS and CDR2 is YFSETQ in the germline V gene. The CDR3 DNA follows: TGCGCCAGCAGCCATGACAGGGACTATGGCTACACCTTC. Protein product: CASSHDRDYGYTF.

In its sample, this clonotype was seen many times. DNA for the CDR3: TGCAGCGTTGCCGCCACAGGGGGAGGCCAGCCCCAGCATTTT. Amino acid sequence: CSVAATGGGQPQHF. The rearrangement uses TRBV29-1 and TRBJ1-5, with TRBD1 identical over 8 bases. The length of the CDR3 is 14 residues. Looked up from germline, CDR1 is SQVTM and CDR2 is ANQGSEA. Unmatched junction bases numbered 9, after V lost 4 bases and J lost 7 bases.

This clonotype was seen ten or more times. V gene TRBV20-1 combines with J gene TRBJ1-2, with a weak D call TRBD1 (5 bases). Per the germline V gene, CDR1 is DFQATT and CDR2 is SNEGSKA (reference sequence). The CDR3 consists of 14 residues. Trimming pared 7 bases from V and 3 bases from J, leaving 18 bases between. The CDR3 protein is CSGPRDGPYYGYTF. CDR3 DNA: TGCAGTGGCCCCCGGGACGGACCCTACTATGGCTACACCTTC.

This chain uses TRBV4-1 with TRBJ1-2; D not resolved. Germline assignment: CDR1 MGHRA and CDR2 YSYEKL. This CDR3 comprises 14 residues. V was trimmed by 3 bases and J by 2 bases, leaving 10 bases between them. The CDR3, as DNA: TGCGCCAGCAGCCACAGGCTTATAAACTATGGCTACACCTTC. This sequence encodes CASSHRLINYGYTF.